This T cell receptor beta chain was captured in a study of glioma-infiltrating T cells after dendritic cell vaccination. Study findings and constraints: TCR clonality showed no direct relationship with survival.

Data came from immunoSEQ multiplex PCR; TCRdb stores just in-frame clones and leaves some out. The table has around 96,000 clones, approximately 81% seen once; the top ten hold approximately 5.9%. The V gene end was trimmed by 2 bases and the J gene end by 7 bases; junction bases not matched to a gene: 2. The CDR3 length is 15 residues. CDR1 and CDR2 (germline): SNHLY, FYNNEI. PBMC were collected before vaccination, two weeks after the third vaccination, and at progression. About this clone: Its antigen is not known.

V is TRBV2 and J is TRBJ1-6, with 10 bases lining up with TRBD1. This clonotype was obtained from a human donor with glioblastoma. The sample here was blood, taken before dendritic cell vaccination. CDR3 nucleotides: TGTGCCAGCAGTGAAAGGACAGGGGGGAATTCACCCCTCCACTTT. As protein: CASSERTGGNSPLHF.